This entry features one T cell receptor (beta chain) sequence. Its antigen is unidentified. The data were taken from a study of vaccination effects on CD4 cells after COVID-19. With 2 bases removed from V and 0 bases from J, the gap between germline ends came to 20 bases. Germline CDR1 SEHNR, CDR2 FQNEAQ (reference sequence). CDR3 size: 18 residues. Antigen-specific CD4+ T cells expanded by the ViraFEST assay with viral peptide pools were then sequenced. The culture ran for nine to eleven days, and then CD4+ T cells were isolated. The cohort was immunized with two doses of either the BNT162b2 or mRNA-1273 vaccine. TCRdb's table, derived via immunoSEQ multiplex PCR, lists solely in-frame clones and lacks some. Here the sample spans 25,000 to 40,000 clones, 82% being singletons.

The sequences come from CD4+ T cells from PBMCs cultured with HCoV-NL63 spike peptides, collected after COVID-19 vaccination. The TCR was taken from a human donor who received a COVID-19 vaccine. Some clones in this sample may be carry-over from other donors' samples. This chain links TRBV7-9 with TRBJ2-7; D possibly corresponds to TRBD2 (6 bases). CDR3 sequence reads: CASSLSPQAETSSYEQYV. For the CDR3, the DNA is TGTGCCAGCAGCTTAAGTCCCCAGGCGGAGACTAGCTCCTACGAGCAGTACGTC.